This T cell receptor (beta chain) was sequenced for a study of blood T cell repertoires in COVID-19. CDR3 size: 17 residues. J lost 0 bases, V lost 1 base, and 1 base had no gene match. Germline V lookup: CDR1 SGHRS, CDR2 YFSETQ. Original data processing: From reference gene primer amplification, estimates of nucleated cell counts were derived. TCRdb's copy holds only in-frame clones and misses some; the assay was immunoSEQ multiplex PCR. That table gives V, J and clone size, and the DNA gave D and trimming. The table includes around 120,000 clones, 70% to 85% detected once. Sequencing used peripheral blood. The TCR originated in a man between 70 and 80 years old with active or convalescent COVID-19. This chain uses TRBV5-1 with TRBJ2-6, with 10 bases aligning to TRBD2. CDR3 in DNA: TGCGCCAGCAGCTTGTCTAGCGGGAGCTCTGGGGCCAACGTCCTGACTTTC. It encodes CASSLSSGSSGANVLTF.